This T cell receptor (beta chain) was identified in a study of early T cells in non-severe SARS-CoV-2 infection (dated by TCRdb to about 2021). Study-wide context: TCR sequencing used bulk RNA from unsorted whole blood, so alpha and beta chains could not be paired.

The study at large found these results: VDJdb matching was skewed toward anti-spike CD8 responses, so virus-specific expansions were likely underestimated and private and CD4 specificities were missed.

The library was generated by 5' RACE. Sequencing was carried out with a NextSeq 500. In the TCR library protocol, unique molecular identifiers were attached to individual cDNA molecules to correct for PCR bias and sequencing error. TCR alpha and beta chains were both sequenced, and the abundances of alpha and beta sequences in each sample were closely correlated with each other. The authors' analysis ran thus. Decombinator V4 was used to annotate TCR sequences for V gene, J gene and CDR3. TCRs were defined as expanded if a significant change between any two time points was detected under a Poisson model with p below 0.0001. TCR abundances were normalised to the total number of TCRs sequenced per sample and expressed as counts per million. TRAV1-2 paired with TRAJ12, TRAJ20 or TRAJ33 defined MAIT TCRs, while TRAV10 paired with TRAJ18 defined iNKT TCRs. VDJdb, accessed 1 November 2021, was searched for CMV, EBV and SARS-CoV-2 annotated TCRs, with TCRs annotated for multiple antigens excluded. TCRdb handled the public reads itself, with Q25 trimming in fastp and clone calling in MiXCR, and kept productive beta chains. Each record represents a unique CDR3 protein, reported with the most common genes and DNA among its rows. The V and J calls, along with clone size, are taken from TCRdb and not from the paper's own processing. The sample data list 25,000 to 35,000 distinct CDR3 sequences, and roughly 3.9% of these were observed just once. The ten largest clones represent around 8.2% of the sample.

The study was a case-control design nested within a healthcare worker cohort in London, UK, with weekly nasopharyngeal swab PCR tests and blood sampling. Healthcare workers were recruited between 23 and 31 March 2020, during the week of the UK lockdown, and were followed weekly for up to about 15 weeks. There are many counts of this clonotype. Its recognized antigen is unknown. Per-base quality was not reported, and no clone a single base away is much larger than it. Measured from the cysteine to the phenylalanine, the CDR3 is 17 residues long. The entry retains the CDR3 DNA only, 51 bases that are in frame from base 1. For this chain, trimming is 5 bases at the V end and 7 bases at the J end, and the number of junction bases without a gene match is 16.

This TCR came from an adult who was a healthcare worker with PCR-confirmed SARS-CoV-2 infection or an uninfected control (not recorded which). The specimen sequenced was whole blood. The chain joins TRBV12-3 or TRBV12-4 to TRBJ2-7; 11 junctional bases match TRBD2. The bases read TGTGCCAGCAGTCCGGCCCCCGGGACTAGCGGCGTTCGAGAGCAGTACTTC. It is translated as CASSPAPGTSGVREQYF.